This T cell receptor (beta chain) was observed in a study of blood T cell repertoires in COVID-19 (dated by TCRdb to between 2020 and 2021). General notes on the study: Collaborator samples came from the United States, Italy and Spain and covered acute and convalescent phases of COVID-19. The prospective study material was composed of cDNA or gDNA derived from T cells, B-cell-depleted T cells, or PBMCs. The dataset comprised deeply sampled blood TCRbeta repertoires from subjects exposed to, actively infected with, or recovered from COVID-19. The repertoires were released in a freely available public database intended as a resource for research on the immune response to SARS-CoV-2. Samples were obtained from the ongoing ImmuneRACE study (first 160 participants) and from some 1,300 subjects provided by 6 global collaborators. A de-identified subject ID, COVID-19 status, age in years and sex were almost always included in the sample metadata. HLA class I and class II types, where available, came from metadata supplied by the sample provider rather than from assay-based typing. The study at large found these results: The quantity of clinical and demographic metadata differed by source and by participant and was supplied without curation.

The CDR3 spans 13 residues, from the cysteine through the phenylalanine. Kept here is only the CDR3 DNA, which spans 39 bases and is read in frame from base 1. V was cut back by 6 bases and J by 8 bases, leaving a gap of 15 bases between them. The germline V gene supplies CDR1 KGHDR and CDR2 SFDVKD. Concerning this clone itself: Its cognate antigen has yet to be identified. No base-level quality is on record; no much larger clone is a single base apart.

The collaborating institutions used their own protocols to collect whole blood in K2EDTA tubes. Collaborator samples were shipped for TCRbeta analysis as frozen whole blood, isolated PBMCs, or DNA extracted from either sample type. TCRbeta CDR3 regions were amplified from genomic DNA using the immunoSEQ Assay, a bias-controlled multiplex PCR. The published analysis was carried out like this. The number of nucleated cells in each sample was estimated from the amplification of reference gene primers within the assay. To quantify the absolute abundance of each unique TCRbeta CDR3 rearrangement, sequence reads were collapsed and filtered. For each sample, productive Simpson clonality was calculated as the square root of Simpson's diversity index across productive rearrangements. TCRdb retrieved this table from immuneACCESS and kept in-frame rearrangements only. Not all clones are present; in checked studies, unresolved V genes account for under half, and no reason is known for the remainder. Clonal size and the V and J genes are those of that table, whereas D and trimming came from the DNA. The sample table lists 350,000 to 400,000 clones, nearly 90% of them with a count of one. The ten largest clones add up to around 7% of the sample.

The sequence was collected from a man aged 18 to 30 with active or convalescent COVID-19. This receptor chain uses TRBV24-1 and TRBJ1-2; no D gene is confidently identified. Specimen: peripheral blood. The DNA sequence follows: TGTGCCACCAGTTCGACGGAGGGTGTGGGCTACACCTTC. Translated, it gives CATSSTEGVGYTF.